The clone carrying this T cell receptor beta chain was counted a few times. Antigen specificity is unknown. V shed 5 bases and J shed 1 base, with 14 bases lying between them. CDR1 is SEHNR, CDR2 FQNEAQ, per germline (reference sequence). The CDR3 runs 15 residues. This sample was taken from a study of blood T cells in healthy people across ages. Study conclusions and caveats: Total diversity from one million sequenced T cells was likely underestimated. A roughly linear age-dependent decrease characterized TCR beta diversity per million T cells.

Per sample, a minimum of 6 million PBMCs were isolated. It was with a sample-barcoded 5' primer and a J-beta primer mix that a second PCR of about 7 to 12 cycles was run. Every sample gave at least 3 million paired-end reads containing CDR3. In TCRdb, the 5' RACE reads were re-called with MiXCR into one record per CDR3 protein. Of around 750,000 distinct CDR3 sequences listed, 50% to 65% were seen once; the top ten hold under 50%. The sequenced sample consisted of blood. This rearrangement joins TRBV7-9 to TRBJ1-1; weak D call: TRBD1 (6 bases). The clonotype was recovered from a man aged 80 or over in good health. The CDR3 DNA reads TGTGCCAGCAGCCCGGGGGCAGCAGCGAACACTGAAGCTTTCTTT. Translating gives CASSPGAAANTEAFF.